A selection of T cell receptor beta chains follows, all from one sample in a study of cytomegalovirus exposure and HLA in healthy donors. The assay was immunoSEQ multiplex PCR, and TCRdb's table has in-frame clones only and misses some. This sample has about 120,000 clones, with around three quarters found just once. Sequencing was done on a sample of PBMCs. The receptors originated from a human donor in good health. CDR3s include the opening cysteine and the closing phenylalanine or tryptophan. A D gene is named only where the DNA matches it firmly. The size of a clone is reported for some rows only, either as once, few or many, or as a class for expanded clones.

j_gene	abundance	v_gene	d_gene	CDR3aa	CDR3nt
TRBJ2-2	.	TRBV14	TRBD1	CASRAQGARTGELFF	TGTGCCAGCAGGGCACAGGGGGCTCGCACCGGGGAGCTGTTTTTT
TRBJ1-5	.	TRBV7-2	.	CASSLKPGSNQPQHF	TGTGCCAGCAGCTTAAAGCCGGGGAGCAATCAGCCCCAGCATTTT
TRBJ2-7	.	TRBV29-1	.	CSVESGRYEQYF	TGCAGCGTTGAAAGTGGCAGATACGAGCAGTACTTC
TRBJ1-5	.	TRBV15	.	CATSRDRVDSNQPQHF	TGTGCCACCAGCAGAGACAGGGTGGATAGCAATCAGCCCCAGCATTTT
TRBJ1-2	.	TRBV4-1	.	CASSTPWGNQNYGYTF	TGCGCCAGCAGTACGCCGTGGGGCAACCAAAACTATGGCTACACCTTC
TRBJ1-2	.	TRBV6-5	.	CASSLRSSGVYGYTF	TGTGCCAGCAGTCTCCGGAGCAGCGGTGTCTATGGCTACACCTTC
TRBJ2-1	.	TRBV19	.	CASGQGEQFF	TGTGCCAGTGGCCAGGGTGAGCAGTTCTTC
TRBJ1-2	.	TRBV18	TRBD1	CAVPGQGRSTNYGYTF	TGTGCCGTCCCCGGACAGGGGAGAAGTACTAACTATGGCTACACCTTC
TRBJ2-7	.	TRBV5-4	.	CASSLDGLPYEQYF	TGTGCCAGCAGCTTGGATGGACTCCCTTACGAGCAGTACTTC
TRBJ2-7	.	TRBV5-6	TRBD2	CASSLRDYAREQYF	TGTGCCAGCAGCTTGAGGGACTACGCTAGGGAGCAGTACTTC
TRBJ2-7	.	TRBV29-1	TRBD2	CSVHTSGRANYEQYF	TGCAGCGTACACACTAGCGGGAGGGCCAACTACGAGCAGTACTTC
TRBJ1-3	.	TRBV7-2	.	CASSLPSNTIYF	TGTGCCAGCAGCTTGCCGAGTAACACCATATATTTT
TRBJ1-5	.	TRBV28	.	CASSQGSRQPQHF	TGTGCCAGCAGTCAGGGATCACGTCAGCCCCAGCATTTT
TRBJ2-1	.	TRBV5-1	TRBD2	CASSLAGGRADEQFF	TGCGCCAGCAGCTTGGCCGGCGGGAGGGCCGATGAGCAGTTCTTC
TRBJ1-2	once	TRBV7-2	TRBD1	CASSISGTGVRGYTF	TGTGCCAGCAGCATATCCGGGACAGGGGTTCGTGGCTACACCTTC
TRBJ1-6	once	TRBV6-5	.	CASSLRGYSPLHF	TGTGCCAGCAGTCTCAGGGGCTATTCACCCCTCCACTTT
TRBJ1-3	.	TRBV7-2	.	CATTSGGYGNTIYF	TGTGCCACTACTAGCGGGGGTTACGGAAACACCATATATTTT
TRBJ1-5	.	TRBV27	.	CASSLRGRQPQHF	TGTGCCAGCAGTTTACGGGGTCGTCAGCCCCAGCATTTT
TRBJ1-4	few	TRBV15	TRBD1	CATSGPGQGFEKLFF	TGTGCCACCAGCGGGCCGGGACAGGGTTTTGAAAAACTGTTTTTT
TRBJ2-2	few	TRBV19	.	CASSMGRGHTGELFF	TGTGCCAGTAGTATGGGTAGGGGTCACACCGGGGAGCTGTTTTTT
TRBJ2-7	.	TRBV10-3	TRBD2	CAIRGLAGGREQYF	TGTGCCATCAGAGGACTAGCGGGGGGGCGGGAGCAGTACTTC
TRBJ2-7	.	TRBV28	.	CASSFRVTHPGSYEQYF	TGTGCCAGCAGTTTTCGTGTTACCCACCCGGGTTCCTACGAGCAGTACTTC
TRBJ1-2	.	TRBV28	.	CASSFSFGGALGYTF	TGTGCCAGCAGTTTTTCTTTCGGGGGGGCGCTTGGCTACACCTTC
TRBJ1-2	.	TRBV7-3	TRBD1	CASSSGQGYGYTF	TGTGCCAGCAGCTCCGGACAGGGTTATGGCTACACCTTC
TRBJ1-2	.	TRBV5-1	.	CASRPQLNYGYTF	TGCGCCAGCAGGCCCCAACTAAACTATGGCTACACCTTC
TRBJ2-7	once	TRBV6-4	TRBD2	CASSDSWAGGCHEQYF	TGTGCCAGCAGTGACTCGTGGGCGGGAGGGTGTCACGAGCAGTACTTC
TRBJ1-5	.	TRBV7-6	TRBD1	CASSLGTGGVSNQPQHF	TGTGCCAGCAGCTTAGGGACAGGGGGCGTTAGCAATCAGCCCCAGCATTTT
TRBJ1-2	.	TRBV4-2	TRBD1	CASSQEDRVAGYTF	TGTGCCAGCAGCCAGGAAGACAGGGTAGCTGGCTACACCTTC
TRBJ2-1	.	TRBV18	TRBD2	CASSPSGLATSSYNEQFF	TGTGCCAGCTCACCATCTGGACTAGCGACTAGCTCCTACAATGAGCAGTTCTTC
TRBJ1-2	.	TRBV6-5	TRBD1	CASSSGLPGGGGYTF	TGTGCCAGCAGTTCCGGACTTCCAGGGGGCGGGGGCTACACCTTC
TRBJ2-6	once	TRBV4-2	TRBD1	CASSRPPGQALLGANVLTF	TGTGCCAGCAGCCGACCCCCGGGACAGGCTCTTCTGGGGGCCAACGTCCTGACTTTC
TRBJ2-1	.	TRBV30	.	CAWSVGGAYNEQFF	TGTGCCTGGAGTGTAGGAGGCGCCTACAATGAGCAGTTCTTC
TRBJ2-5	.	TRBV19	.	CASSRGAGIQETQYF	TGTGCCAGTAGTCGAGGGGCGGGAATCCAAGAGACCCAGTACTTC
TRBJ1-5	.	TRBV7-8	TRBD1	CASSTGQGHQPQHF	TGTGCCAGCAGCACGGGACAGGGGCACCAGCCCCAGCATTTT
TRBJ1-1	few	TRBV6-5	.	CASSRASGGNTEAFF	TGTGCCAGCAGTCGGGCCTCCGGGGGAAACACTGAAGCTTTCTTT
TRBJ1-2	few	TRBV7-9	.	CASSLDVLLSVTSGYTF	TGTGCCAGCAGCTTAGATGTTCTGCTCTCGGTGACTTCGGGCTACACCTTC
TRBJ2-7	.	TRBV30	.	CAGSRGNGYEQYF	TGTGCCGGAAGTAGAGGGAATGGCTACGAGCAGTACTTC
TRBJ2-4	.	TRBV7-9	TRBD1	CASSWGQGENIQYF	TGTGCCAGCAGCTGGGGACAGGGAGAAAACATTCAGTACTTC
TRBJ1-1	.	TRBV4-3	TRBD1	CASSQGDRADTEAFF	TGCGCCAGCAGCCAGGGTGACAGGGCCGACACTGAAGCTTTCTTT
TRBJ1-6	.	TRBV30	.	CACALRGGYNSPLHF	TGTGCCTGCGCCCTGAGAGGGGGCTATAATTCACCCCTCCACTTT
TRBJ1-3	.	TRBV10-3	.	CATAPLGGSGNTIYF	TGTGCCACCGCCCCATTGGGAGGCTCTGGAAACACCATATATTTT
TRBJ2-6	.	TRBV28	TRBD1	CASSLSRQGGFRLGGRANVLTF	TGTGCCAGCAGTTTATCCCGACAGGGGGGTTTTAGATTGGGTGGTAGGGCCAACGTCCTGACTTTC
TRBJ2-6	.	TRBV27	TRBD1	CASSLFGDRGLGANVLTF	TGTGCCAGCAGTTTATTCGGGGACAGGGGGCTTGGGGCCAACGTCCTGACTTTC
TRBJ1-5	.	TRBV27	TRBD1	CASILRGTGEDLWHF	TGTGCCAGCATCCTAAGGGGGACAGGGGAGGACCTTTGGCATTTT
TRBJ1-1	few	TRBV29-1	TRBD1	CSGGTANTEAFF	TGCAGCGGAGGGACAGCTAACACTGAAGCTTTCTTT
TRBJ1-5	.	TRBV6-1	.	CASSDNSNQPQHF	TGTGCCAGCAGTGATAATAGCAATCAGCCCCAGCATTTT
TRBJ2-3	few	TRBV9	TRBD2	CASSVSRGEDTQYF	TGTGCCAGCAGCGTATCTCGGGGGGAAGATACGCAGTATTTT
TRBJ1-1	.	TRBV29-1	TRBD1	CSVEAQGAVTEAFF	TGCAGCGTTGAAGCGCAGGGGGCCGTAACTGAAGCTTTCTTT
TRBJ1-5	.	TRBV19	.	CASSTRVGNQPQHF	TGTGCCAGTAGTACCAGGGTGGGGAATCAGCCCCAGCATTTT
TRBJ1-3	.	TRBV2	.	CASSPEPLGNTIYF	TGTGCCAGCAGCCCGGAGCCCCTAGGAAACACCATATATTTT
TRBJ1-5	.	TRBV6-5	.	CASSWEGTSNQPQHF	TGTGCCAGCAGTTGGGAGGGTACTAGCAATCAGCCCCAGCATTTT
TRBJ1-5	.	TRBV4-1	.	CASSQDVNQPQHF	TGCGCCAGCAGCCAAGACGTGAATCAGCCCCAGCATTTT
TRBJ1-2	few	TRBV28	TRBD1	CAIKGAGQNYGYTF	TGTGCCATCAAGGGGGCAGGACAGAACTATGGCTACACCTTC
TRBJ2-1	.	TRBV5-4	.	CASSLVGGNEQFF	TGTGCCAGCAGCTTGGTCGGTGGCAATGAGCAGTTCTTC
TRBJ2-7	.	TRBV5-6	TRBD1	CASSHRTGLEQYF	TGTGCCAGCAGCCATAGGACAGGCCTCGAGCAGTACTTC